A single sample gave rise to the 14 T cell receptor beta chains below, sequenced in a study of blood T cell repertoires in COVID-19. TCRdb keeps only in-frame clones here, not all; method: immunoSEQ multiplex PCR. This sample has over 75,000 clones, with about 82% found just once. Sequencing used peripheral blood. These receptors were obtained from a human donor in a cohort sampled during active COVID-19.

This rearrangement joins TRBV4-1 to TRBJ2-7; the D is unclear. Germline V gene data show CDR1 as MGHRA and CDR2 as YSYEKL. Trimming left V 1 base short and J 0 bases short, with 7 bases between. CDR3 length: 14 residues. CDR3 sequence reads: CASSQGHTSYEQYF. CDR3 nucleotide sequence: TGCGCCAGCAGCCAAGGGCATACCTCCTACGAGCAGTACTTC.

The chain employs TRBV5-1 and TRBJ2-2, with no clear D. Germline CDR1 reads SGHRS; CDR2 reads YFSETQ. Trimming stripped 6 bases from V and 2 bases from J, with 5 bases between. The CDR3 contains 12 residues. The CDR3 sequence: CASIKNTGELFF. The CDR3 DNA follows: TGCGCCAGCATCAAAAACACCGGGGAGCTGTTTTTT.

This clone was counted once. V is TRBV6-2 or TRBV6-3 and J is TRBJ1-6, with D maybe TRBD1 (6 bases). From germline, CDR1 is MNHEY and CDR2 SVGEGT. With 6 bases removed from V and 7 bases from J, the gap between germline ends came to 16 bases. The CDR3 has 15 amino acids. The CDR3 nucleotides read TGTGCCAGCAGATACGAACAGGGACCAAATTCACCCCTCCACTTT. It translates to CASRYEQGPNSPLHF.

The V gene is TRBV27, the J gene TRBJ1-5; 9 bases align to TRBD1. The CDR3 extends over 14 amino acids. The germline CDR1 and CDR2 sequences are MNHEY and SMNVEV (reference sequence). V lost 4 bases, J lost 5 bases, and 3 bases stayed unmatched. The CDR3 sequence: CASSSQGAYQPQHF. The CDR3 nucleotides read TGTGCCAGCAGTTCACAGGGGGCCTATCAGCCCCAGCATTTT.

In DNA, the CDR3 is TGTGCCAGCAGCGACGGGACAGACTCTGGAAACACCATATATTTT. It encodes CASSDGTDSGNTIYF. This sequence joins TRBV28 and TRBJ1-3; 7 bases match TRBD1. Germline CDR1 and CDR2: MDHEN and SYDVKM. This CDR3 spans 15 amino acids. The V segment lost 6 bases and the J segment 0 bases; nucleotides outside the gene matches: 5.

The chain couples TRBV21-1 to TRBJ1-5; the table's D call, TRBD1, was not checked against the DNA. TRBV21-1 is recorded as a pseudogene. CDR3 length: 11 amino acids. As DNA, the CDR3 is TGTGCCAGCGCAGGTGTTCAGCCCCAGCATTTT. Amino acid sequence: CASAGVQPQHF.

This clone qualifies as medium-sized. V and J are TRBV19 and TRBJ2-5, with TRBD1 identical over 7 bases. The V segment lost 5 bases and the J segment 5 bases; nucleotides outside the gene matches: 11. This CDR3 has 15 amino acids. Germline V CDR1 and CDR2: LNHDA, SQIVND (reference sequence). The CDR3 sequence: CASSQPGQLGETQYF. The CDR3 region has the DNA TGTGCCAGTAGTCAGCCGGGACAGTTGGGGGAGACCCAGTACTTC.

V usage is TRBV15 and J usage is TRBJ2-3; tentatively, D is TRBD1 (6 bases). This CDR3 is built from 12 residues. Germline V lookup: CDR1 LNHNV, CDR2 YYDKDF (reference sequence). The V and J ends lost 5 bases and 5 bases respectively, with 8 bases between them. CDR3 sequence reads: CATSPTGDTQYF. The CDR3 DNA sequence: TGTGCCACCAGCCCGACAGGAGATACGCAGTATTTT.

CDR3 nucleotides: TGTGCCAGCCAGGGGTCCTTGAACACTGAAGCTTTCTTT. It translates to CASQGSLNTEAFF. The V call is TRBV6-5, the J call TRBJ1-1, with D possibly being TRBD1 (6 bases). The V end lost 8 bases, the J end lost 0 bases, and 10 bases lay between the germline ends. CDR3 length: 13 amino acids. Germline CDR1 and CDR2: MNHEY and SVGAGI.

This clone was seen at least ten times. The chain is built from TRBV28 and TRBJ2-3; TRBD1 aligns across 10 bases. CDR1 is MDHEN, CDR2 SYDVKM, per germline. Trimming removed 10 bases from V and 1 base from J; junction bases left unmatched: 5. The CDR3 length is 14 residues. Here the CDR3 DNA reads TGTGCCACCAGGGACAGGGGTGGCACAGATACGCAGTATTTT. Its translation: CATRDRGGTDTQYF.

This chain uses TRBV30 with TRBJ2-7; 9 bases match TRBD2. The CDR3 is 14 residues long. Germline CDR1 is GTSNPN and CDR2 is SVGIG (reference sequence). Trimming cost V 1 base and J 3 bases; bases outside gene matches: 4. In DNA, the CDR3 is TGTGCCTGGAGTGGTGGTAGCGGGAGCTACGAGCAGTACTTC. Translation: CAWSGGSGSYEQYF.

The chain carries TRBV30 and TRBJ2-7; TRBD2 aligns across 7 bases. The CDR3 sequence is 14 residues long. CDR1 and CDR2 (germline): GTSNPN, SVGIG (reference sequence). J gave up 2 bases and V 0 bases, and 4 bases lay outside the gene matches. The chain's CDR3 is CAWSVSGTTYEQYF. CDR3 coding DNA: TGTGCCTGGAGTGTTTCCGGGACTACCTACGAGCAGTACTTC.

The rearrangement uses TRBV28 and TRBJ2-7; 11 positions agree with TRBD1. V lost 4 bases to trimming and J lost 0 bases; unmatched junction nucleotides: 5. Germline CDR1 and CDR2: MDHEN and SYDVKM. This CDR3 comprises 16 residues. CDR3 in amino acids: CASSSSGTGGSYEQYF. CDR3 coding DNA: TGTGCCAGCAGTTCATCCGGGACAGGGGGCTCCTACGAGCAGTACTTC.

V usage is TRBV28 and J usage is TRBJ1-5; a weak D match, TRBD1 (5 bases). The germline CDR1 and CDR2 sequences are MDHEN and SYDVKM. Trimming left V 4 bases short and J 4 bases short, with 17 bases between. The CDR3 runs to 16 residues. CDR3 residues: CASSYYKGGGNQPQHF. The CDR3 nucleotides are TGTGCCAGCAGTTATTATAAAGGTGGGGGGAATCAGCCCCAGCATTTT.